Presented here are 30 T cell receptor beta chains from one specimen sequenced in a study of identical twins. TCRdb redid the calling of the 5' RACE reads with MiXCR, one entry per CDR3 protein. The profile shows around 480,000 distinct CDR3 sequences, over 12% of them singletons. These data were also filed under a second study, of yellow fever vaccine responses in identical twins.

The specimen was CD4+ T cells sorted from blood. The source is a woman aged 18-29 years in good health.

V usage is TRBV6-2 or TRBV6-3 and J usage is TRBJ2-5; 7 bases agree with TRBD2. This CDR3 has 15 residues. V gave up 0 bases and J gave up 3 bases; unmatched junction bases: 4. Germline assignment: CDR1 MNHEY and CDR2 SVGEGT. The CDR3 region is CASSYSSGNKETQYF. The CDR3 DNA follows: TGTGCCAGCAGTTACTCCAGCGGGAACAAAGAGACCCAGTACTTC.

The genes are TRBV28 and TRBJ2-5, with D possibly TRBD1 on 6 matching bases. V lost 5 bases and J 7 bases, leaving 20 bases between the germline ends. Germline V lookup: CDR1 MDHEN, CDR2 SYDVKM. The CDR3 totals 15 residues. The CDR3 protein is CASSPATGSVRTQYF. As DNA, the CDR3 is TGTGCCAGCAGTCCGGCGACAGGCTCTGTGAGGACCCAGTACTTC.

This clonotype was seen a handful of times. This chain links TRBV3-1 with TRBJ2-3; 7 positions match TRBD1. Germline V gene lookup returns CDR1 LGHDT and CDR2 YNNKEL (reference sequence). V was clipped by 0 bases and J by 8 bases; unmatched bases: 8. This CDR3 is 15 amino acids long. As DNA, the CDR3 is TGTGCCAGCAGCCAAGAAGGGGCAGGGGGTTTTACGCAGTATTTT. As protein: CASSQEGAGGFTQYF.

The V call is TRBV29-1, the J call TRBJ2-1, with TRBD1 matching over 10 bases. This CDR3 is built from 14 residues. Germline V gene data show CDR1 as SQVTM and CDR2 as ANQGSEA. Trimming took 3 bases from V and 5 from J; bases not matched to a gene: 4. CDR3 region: CSVEGQGRHNEQFF. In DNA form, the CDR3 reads TGCAGCGTTGAGGGACAGGGGCGGCACAATGAGCAGTTCTTC.

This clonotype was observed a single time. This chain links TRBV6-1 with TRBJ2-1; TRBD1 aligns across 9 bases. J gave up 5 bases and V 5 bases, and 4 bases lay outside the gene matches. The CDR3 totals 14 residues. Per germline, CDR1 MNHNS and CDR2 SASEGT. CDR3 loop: CASSKDRGHNEQFF. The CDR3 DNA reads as TGTGCCAGCAGTAAGGACAGGGGCCACAATGAGCAGTTCTTC.

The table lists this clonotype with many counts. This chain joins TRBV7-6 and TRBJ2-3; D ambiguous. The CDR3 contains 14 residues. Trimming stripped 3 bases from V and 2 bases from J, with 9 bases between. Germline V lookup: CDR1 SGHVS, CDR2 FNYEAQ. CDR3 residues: CASSFSGHTDTQYF. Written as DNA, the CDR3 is TGTGCCAGCAGCTTTTCGGGCCACACAGATACGCAGTATTTT.

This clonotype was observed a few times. CDR3 coding DNA: TGCAGTGCTAGAGACTGGGCGGGACAGCATAATTCACCCCTCCACTTT. Translating it yields CSARDWAGQHNSPLHF. The gene calls are TRBV20-1 and TRBJ1-6; 7 nucleotides align to TRBD1. CDR3 length equals 16 residues. With V trimmed by 0 bases and J by 5 bases, 7 bases remained unmatched. Germline V gene lookup returns CDR1 DFQATT and CDR2 SNEGSKA (reference sequence).

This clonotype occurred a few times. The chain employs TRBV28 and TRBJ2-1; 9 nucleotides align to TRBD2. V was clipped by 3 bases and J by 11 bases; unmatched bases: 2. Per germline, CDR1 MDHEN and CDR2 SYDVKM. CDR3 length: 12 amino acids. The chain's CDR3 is CASSLLAGKQFF. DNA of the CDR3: TGTGCCAGCAGTTTGCTAGCGGGAAAGCAGTTCTTC.

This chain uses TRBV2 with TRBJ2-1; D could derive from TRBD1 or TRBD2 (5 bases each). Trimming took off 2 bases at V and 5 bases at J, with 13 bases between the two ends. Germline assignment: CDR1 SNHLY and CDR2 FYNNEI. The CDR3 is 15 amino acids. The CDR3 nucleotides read TGTGCCAGCAGTGAAACCGGGGCTACCCACAATGAGCAGTTCTTC. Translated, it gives CASSETGATHNEQFF.

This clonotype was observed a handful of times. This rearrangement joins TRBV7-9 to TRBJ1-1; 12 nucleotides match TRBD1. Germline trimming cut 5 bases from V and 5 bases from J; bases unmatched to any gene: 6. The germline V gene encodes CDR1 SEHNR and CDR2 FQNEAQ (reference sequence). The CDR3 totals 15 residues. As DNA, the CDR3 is TGTGCCAGCAGCCTTGGGACAGGGGGCGGGACTGAAGCTTTCTTT. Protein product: CASSLGTGGGTEAFF.

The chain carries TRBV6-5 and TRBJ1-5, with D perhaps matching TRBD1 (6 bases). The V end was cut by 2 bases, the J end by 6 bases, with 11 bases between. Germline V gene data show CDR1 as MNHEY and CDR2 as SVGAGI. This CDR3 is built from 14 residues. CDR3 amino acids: CASSYRGGSQPQHF. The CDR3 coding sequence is TGTGCCAGCAGTTACAGGGGGGGCTCTCAGCCCCAGCATTTT.

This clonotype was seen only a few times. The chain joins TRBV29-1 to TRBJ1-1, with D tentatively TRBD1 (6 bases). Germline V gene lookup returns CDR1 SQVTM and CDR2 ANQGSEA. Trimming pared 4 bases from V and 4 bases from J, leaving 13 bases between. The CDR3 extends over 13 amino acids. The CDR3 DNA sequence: TGCAGCGTTGTAGGACAGTTCCTCACTGAAGCTTTCTTT. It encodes CSVVGQFLTEAFF. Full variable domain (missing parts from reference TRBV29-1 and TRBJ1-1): SAVISQKPSRDICQRGTSLTIQCQVDSQVTMMFWYRQQPGQSLTLIATANQGSEATYESGFVIDKFPISRPNLTFSTLTVSNMSPEDSSIYLCSVVGQFLTEAFFGQGTRLTVV.

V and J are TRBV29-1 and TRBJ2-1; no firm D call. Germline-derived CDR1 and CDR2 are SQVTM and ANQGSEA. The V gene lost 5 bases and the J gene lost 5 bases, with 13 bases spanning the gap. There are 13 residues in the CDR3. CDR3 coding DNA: TGCAGCGTTCGAGACGGCGGTGACAATGAGCAGTTCTTC. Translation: CSVRDGGDNEQFF.

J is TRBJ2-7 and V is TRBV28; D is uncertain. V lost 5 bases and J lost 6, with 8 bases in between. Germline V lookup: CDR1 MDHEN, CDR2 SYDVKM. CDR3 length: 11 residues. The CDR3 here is CASSIPSEQYF. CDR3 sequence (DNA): TGTGCCAGCAGTATCCCAAGCGAGCAGTACTTC.

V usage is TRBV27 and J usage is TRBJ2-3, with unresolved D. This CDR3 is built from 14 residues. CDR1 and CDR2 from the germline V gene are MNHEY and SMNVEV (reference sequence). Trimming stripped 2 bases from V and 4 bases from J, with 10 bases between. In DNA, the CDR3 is TGTGCCAGCAGTTTAAGGTCCGTGCCAGATACGCAGTATTTT. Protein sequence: CASSLRSVPDTQYF.

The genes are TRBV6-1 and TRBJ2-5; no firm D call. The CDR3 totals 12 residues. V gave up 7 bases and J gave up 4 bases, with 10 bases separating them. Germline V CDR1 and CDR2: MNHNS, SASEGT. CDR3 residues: CASTALLETQYF. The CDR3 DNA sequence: TGTGCCAGCACCGCGCTCTTAGAGACCCAGTACTTC.

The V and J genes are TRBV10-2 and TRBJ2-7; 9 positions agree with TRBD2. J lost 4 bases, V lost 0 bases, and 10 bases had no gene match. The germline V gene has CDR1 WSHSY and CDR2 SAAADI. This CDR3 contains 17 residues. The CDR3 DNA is TGCGCCAGCAGTGAGTCCCGGGGGGTAGCGGGAGATTACGAGCAGTACTTC. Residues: CASSESRGVAGDYEQYF.

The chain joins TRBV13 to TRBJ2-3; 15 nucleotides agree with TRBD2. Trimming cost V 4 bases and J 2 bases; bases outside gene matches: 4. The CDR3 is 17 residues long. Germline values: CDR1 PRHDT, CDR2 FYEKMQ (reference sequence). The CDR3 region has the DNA TGTGCCAGCAGCTCCAGGACTAGCGGGGGGGCCACAGATACGCAGTATTTT. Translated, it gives CASSSRTSGGATDTQYF.

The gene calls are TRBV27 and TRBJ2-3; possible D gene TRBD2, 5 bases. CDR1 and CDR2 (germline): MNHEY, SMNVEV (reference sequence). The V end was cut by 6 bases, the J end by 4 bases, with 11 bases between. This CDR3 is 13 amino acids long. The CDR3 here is CASRELDPDTQYF. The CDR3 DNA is TGTGCCAGCAGGGAACTAGATCCAGATACGCAGTATTTT.

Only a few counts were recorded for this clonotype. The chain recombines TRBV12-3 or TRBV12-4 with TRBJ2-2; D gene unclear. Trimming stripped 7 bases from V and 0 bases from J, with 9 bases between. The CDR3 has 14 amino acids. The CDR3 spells CASKGGANTGELFF. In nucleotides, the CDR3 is TGTGCCAGCAAGGGCGGTGCGAACACCGGGGAGCTGTTTTTT.

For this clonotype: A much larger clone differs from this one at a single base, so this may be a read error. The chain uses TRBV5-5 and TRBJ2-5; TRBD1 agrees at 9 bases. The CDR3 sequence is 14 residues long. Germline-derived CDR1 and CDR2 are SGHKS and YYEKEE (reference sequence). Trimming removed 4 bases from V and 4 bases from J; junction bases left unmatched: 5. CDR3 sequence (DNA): TGTGCCAGCAGCACCCCGACAGGGGGAGAGACCCAGTACTTC. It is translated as CASSTPTGGETQYF.

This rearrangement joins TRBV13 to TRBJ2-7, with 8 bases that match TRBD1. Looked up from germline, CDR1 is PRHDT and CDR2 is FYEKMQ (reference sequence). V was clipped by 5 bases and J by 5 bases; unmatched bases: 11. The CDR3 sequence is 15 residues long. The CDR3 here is CASSLRFGQGDEQYF. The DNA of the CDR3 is TGTGCCAGCAGCCTACGATTTGGACAGGGCGACGAGCAGTACTTC.

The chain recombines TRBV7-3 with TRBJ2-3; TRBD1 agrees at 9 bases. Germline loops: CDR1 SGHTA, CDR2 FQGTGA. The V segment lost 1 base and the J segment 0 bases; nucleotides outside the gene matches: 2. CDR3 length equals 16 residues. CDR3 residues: CASSLIGTGSTDTQYF. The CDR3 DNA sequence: TGTGCCAGCAGCTTAATTGGGACAGGGAGCACAGATACGCAGTATTTT.

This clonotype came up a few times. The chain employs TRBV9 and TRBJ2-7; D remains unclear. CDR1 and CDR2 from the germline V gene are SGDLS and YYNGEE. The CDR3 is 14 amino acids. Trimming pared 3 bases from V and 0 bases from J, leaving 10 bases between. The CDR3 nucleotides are TGTGCCAGCAGCGCGTGGCTAGGCTCCTACGAGCAGTACTTC. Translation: CASSAWLGSYEQYF.

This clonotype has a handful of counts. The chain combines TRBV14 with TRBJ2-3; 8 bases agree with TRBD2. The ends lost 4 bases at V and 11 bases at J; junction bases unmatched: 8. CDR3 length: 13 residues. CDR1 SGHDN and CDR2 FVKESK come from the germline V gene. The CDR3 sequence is CASSRHPGLEQYF. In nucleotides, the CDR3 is TGTGCCAGCAGCCGCCACCCGGGACTAGAGCAGTATTTT.

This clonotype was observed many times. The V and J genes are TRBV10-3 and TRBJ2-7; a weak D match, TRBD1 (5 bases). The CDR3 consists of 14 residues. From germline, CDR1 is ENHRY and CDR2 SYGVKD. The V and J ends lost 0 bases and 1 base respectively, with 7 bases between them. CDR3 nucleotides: TGTGCCATCAGTGAGTCCCAGGGTTCCTACGAGCAGTACTTC. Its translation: CAISESQGSYEQYF.

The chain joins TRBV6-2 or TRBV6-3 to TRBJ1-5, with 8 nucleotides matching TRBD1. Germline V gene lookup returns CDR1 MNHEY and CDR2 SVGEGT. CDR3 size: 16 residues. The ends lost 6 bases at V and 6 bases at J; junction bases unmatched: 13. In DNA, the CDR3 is TGTGCCAGCAGCCTCACAGGGGGAAGTGGGGTTCAGCCCCAGCATTTT. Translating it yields CASSLTGGSGVQPQHF.

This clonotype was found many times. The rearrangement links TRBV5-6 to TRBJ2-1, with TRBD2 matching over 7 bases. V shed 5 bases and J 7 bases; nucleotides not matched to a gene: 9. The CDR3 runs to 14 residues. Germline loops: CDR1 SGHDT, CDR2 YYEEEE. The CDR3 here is CASSSRTSSNEQFF. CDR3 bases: TGTGCCAGCAGTTCTCGGACTAGTTCGAATGAGCAGTTCTTC.

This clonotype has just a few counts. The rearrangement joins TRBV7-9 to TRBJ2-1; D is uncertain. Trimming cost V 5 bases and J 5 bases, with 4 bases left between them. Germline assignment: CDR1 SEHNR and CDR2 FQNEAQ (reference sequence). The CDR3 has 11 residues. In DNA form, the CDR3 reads TGTGCCAGCAGCAACGACAATGAGCAGTTCTTC. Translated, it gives CASSNDNEQFF.

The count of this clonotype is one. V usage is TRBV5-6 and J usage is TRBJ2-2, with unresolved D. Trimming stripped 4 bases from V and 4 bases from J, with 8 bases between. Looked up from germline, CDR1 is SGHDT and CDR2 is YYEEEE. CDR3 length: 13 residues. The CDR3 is CASSLGFTGELFF. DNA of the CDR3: TGTGCCAGCAGCCTCGGGTTCACCGGGGAGCTGTTTTTT.